The 23 T cell receptor beta chains given below trace back to one sample, sequenced in a study of shared clonotypes between healthy human individuals. TCRdb keeps only in-frame clones here, not all; method: immunoSEQ multiplex PCR. The sample has fewer than 850,000 clones; 90% to 98% are singletons. Only CD45RO-negative cells positively selected for CCR7 counted as naive CD8 cells, so terminally differentiated effector memory CD45RA+ cells were excluded. Sequencing was performed on naive CD8+ T cells sorted from blood. These receptors all come from a man aged 30 to 45 in good health.

The chain is built from TRBV27 and TRBJ2-7; TRBD2 agrees at 7 bases. Per the germline V gene, CDR1 is MNHEY and CDR2 is SMNVEV (reference sequence). V lost 8 bases and J lost 5; bases outside the gene matches: 6. The CDR3 contains 12 residues. The CDR3 DNA is TGTGCCAGCTGGCGGGAGCTCAACGAGCAGTACTTC. It codes for CASWRELNEQYF.

This clone has just a few counts. V gene TRBV7-9 combines with J gene TRBJ2-7; D possibly corresponds to TRBD1 (6 bases). Germline assignment: CDR1 SEHNR and CDR2 FQNEAQ (reference sequence). CDR3 length: 16 amino acids. Trimming removed 3 bases at V and 5 bases at J, with 20 bases between. CDR3 sequence reads: CASSFSLGKDRDEQYF. CDR3 bases: TGTGCCAGCAGCTTCTCACTGGGAAAGGACAGAGACGAGCAGTACTTC.

V usage is TRBV7-8 and J usage is TRBJ2-7, with 7 bases aligning to TRBD2. Trimming cost V 5 bases and J 0 bases; bases outside gene matches: 4. Germline V gives CDR1 SGHVS, CDR2 FQNEAQ. The CDR3 length is 14 residues. CDR3 region: CASSLGTTSYEQYF. In DNA, the CDR3 is TGTGCCAGCAGCCTCGGGACTACCTCCTACGAGCAGTACTTC.

This rearrangement joins TRBV9 to TRBJ2-7, with D possibly being TRBD2 (6 bases). The CDR3 covers 16 residues. With 3 bases removed from V and 6 bases from J, the gap between germline ends came to 22 bases. Germline V gene sequence: CDR1 SGDLS, CDR2 YYNGEE. CDR3 nucleotides: TGTGCCAGCAGCGCGAACCGGGACTCCTCAGTTAGCGAGCAGTACTTC. Amino acids: CASSANRDSSVSEQYF.

V gene TRBV9 combines with J gene TRBJ2-7; no firm D call. This CDR3 has 12 amino acids. The germline V and J ends were trimmed by 4 bases and 3 bases, with 8 bases remaining between them. Germline-derived CDR1 and CDR2 are SGDLS and YYNGEE. CDR3 nucleotides: TGTGCCAGCAGCCACAGTGGCTACGAGCAGTACTTC. This gives the protein CASSHSGYEQYF. Full variable domain (remainder filled in from reference TRBV9 and TRBJ2-7): DSGVTQTPKHLITATGQRVTLRCSPRSGDLSVYWYQQSLDQGLQFLIQYYNGEERAKGNILERFSAQQFPDLHSELNLSSLELGDSALYFCASSHSGYEQYFGPGTRLTVT.

This chain uses TRBV10-2 with TRBJ2-7; 7 bases are shared with TRBD1. The junction had 13 bases not matched to a gene; V was cut back by 5 bases and J by 3 bases. Germline assignment: CDR1 WSHSY and CDR2 SAAADI. CDR3 length equals 16 residues. CDR3 loop: CASSPDRDPTLYEQYF. The CDR3 nucleotides are TGCGCCAGCAGTCCTGACAGGGACCCGACTCTCTACGAGCAGTACTTC.

The rearrangement uses TRBV5-5 and TRBJ2-1; D not certain. V was trimmed by 3 bases and J by 0 bases, leaving 16 bases between them. Germline assignment: CDR1 SGHKS and CDR2 YYEKEE (reference sequence). This CDR3 contains 17 residues. The CDR3 protein is CASSSVSTPSSYNEQFF. The CDR3 bases are TGTGCCAGCAGCTCCGTCTCGACTCCTAGCTCCTACAATGAGCAGTTCTTC.

This clone showed up just once. This rearrangement joins TRBV5-1 to TRBJ1-5; D remains ambiguous. The germline V gene encodes CDR1 SGHRS and CDR2 YFSETQ. The CDR3 is 14 residues long. V was shortened by 5 bases and J by 5 bases, with 14 bases between the two germline ends. CDR3 amino acids: CASREGGDDQPQHF. Written as DNA, the CDR3 is TGCGCCAGCAGGGAGGGAGGAGACGATCAGCCCCAGCATTTT.

This chain joins TRBV5-4 and TRBJ1-2, with a weak D call TRBD1 (5 bases). V lost 2 bases and J lost 3, with 8 bases in between. This CDR3 contains 13 residues. Germline V CDR1 and CDR2: SGHNT, YYREEE (reference sequence). The CDR3, as DNA: TGTGCCAGCAGCTTCGTAGGGGACTATGGCTACACCTTC. Protein sequence: CASSFVGDYGYTF.

CDR3 region: CASSSLTREIYGYTF. The DNA for the CDR3 is TGTGCCAGCTCTTCGTTAACCAGGGAGATCTATGGCTACACCTTC. The chain couples TRBV28 to TRBJ1-2, with a tentative D call TRBD1 (5 bases). From germline, CDR1 is MDHEN and CDR2 SYDVKM. V was pared by 8 bases and J by 4 bases, with 20 bases between. This CDR3 contains 15 residues.

The chain joins TRBV5-4 to TRBJ2-1; tentative D call: TRBD2 (6 bases). The ends were cut back, 4 bases at V and 7 bases at J, with 18 bases in the middle. CDR3 length: 15 amino acids. CDR1 and CDR2 (germline): SGHNT, YYREEE (reference sequence). The CDR3 DNA is TGTGCCAGCAGCCTGGAGACTAGGCGGGGTAATGAGCAGTTCTTC. This encodes CASSLETRRGNEQFF.

This chain connects TRBV13 to TRBJ2-7, with 9 bases matching TRBD2. Germline V gene data show CDR1 as PRHDT and CDR2 as FYEKMQ (reference sequence). Trimming cost V 3 bases and J 4 bases; bases outside gene matches: 7. This CDR3 has 15 residues. As DNA, the CDR3 is TGTGCCAGCAGCTTTAGTAGCGGGAGCATGTACGAGCAGTACTTC. Protein product: CASSFSSGSMYEQYF.

The J gene is TRBJ1-5, the V gene TRBV19, with D possibly matching TRBD1 (6 bases). Trimming removed 2 bases at V and 6 bases at J, with 11 bases between. This CDR3 comprises 14 residues. Germline CDR1 and CDR2: LNHDA and SQIVND (reference sequence). As DNA, the CDR3 is TGTGCCAGTAGTATACAGGGGTACAGTCAGCCCCAGCATTTT. Its protein is CASSIQGYSQPQHF.

This clone appeared a single time. This rearrangement joins TRBV29-1 to TRBJ1-2; 7 bases map to TRBD1. Unmatched junction bases numbered 10, after V lost 5 bases and J lost 1 base. Germline V CDR1 and CDR2: SQVTM, ANQGSEA. CDR3 length: 15 residues. CDR3 nucleotide sequence: TGCAGCGTTTTTCATTGGACAGGATTTAACTATGGCTACACCTTC. Protein sequence: CSVFHWTGFNYGYTF.

This chain connects TRBV27 to TRBJ2-7; D unclear. Germline V gives CDR1 MNHEY, CDR2 SMNVEV (reference sequence). This CDR3 region has 12 residues. V was pared by 6 bases and J by 5 bases, with 11 bases between. The DNA of the CDR3 is TGTGCCAGCAGACAATCGAGGCACGAGCAGTACTTC. Translating it yields CASRQSRHEQYF.

The chain recombines TRBV7-9 with TRBJ2-1; TRBD1 matches 10 bases. CDR1 and CDR2 (germline): SEHNR, FQNEAQ (reference sequence). CDR3 length: 15 residues. J was trimmed by 9 bases and V by 5 bases; bases with no gene match: 10. CDR3 bases: TGTGCCAGCAGCCCGCCGGGGGACAGGGGAAGTGAGCAGTTCTTC. Protein sequence: CASSPPGDRGSEQFF. Full variable domain (outside the CDR3, taken from reference TRBV7-9 and TRBJ2-1): DTGVSQNPRHKITKRGQNVTFRCDPISEHNRLYWYRQTLGQGPEFLTYFQNEAQLEKSRLLSDRFSAERPKGSFSTLEIQRTEQGDSAMYLCASSPPGDRGSEQFFGPGTRLTVL.

For this clone: This CDR3 is also generated by other DNA sequences in the sample. This sequence joins TRBV5-6 and TRBJ2-1; D remains ambiguous. CDR1 and CDR2 (germline): SGHDT, YYEEEE. The length of the CDR3 is 13 residues. V was pared by 0 bases and J by 5 bases, with 6 bases between. Here the CDR3 DNA reads TGTGCCAGCAGCTTGGGAGCACACAATGAGCAGTTCTTC. Amino acid sequence: CASSLGAHNEQFF.

This rearrangement joins TRBV11-2 to TRBJ2-7, with TRBD2 as a possible D gene (5 bases). CDR1 and CDR2 (germline): SGHAT, FQNNGV. CDR3 length equals 14 residues. With 3 bases removed from V and 3 bases from J, the gap between germline ends came to 12 bases. The CDR3 loop reads CASSFVATLYEQYF. The CDR3 nucleotides read TGTGCCAGCAGCTTTGTAGCGACCCTCTACGAGCAGTACTTC.

The V call is TRBV28, the J call TRBJ2-5; 10 positions agree with TRBD1. The V gene's germline CDR1 is MDHEN and CDR2 SYDVKM. This CDR3 comprises 14 residues. J gave up 4 bases and V 11 bases, and 10 bases lay outside the gene matches. CDR3 coding DNA: TGTGCCGGGGGTACGGGACAGGGGCGAGAGACCCAGTACTTC. Encoded protein: CAGGTGQGRETQYF.

CDR3 in DNA: TGTGCCAGTAGTAGCGGGTACTCCTACGAGCAGTACTTC. It is translated as CASSSGYSYEQYF. J is TRBJ2-7 and V is TRBV19, with D tentatively TRBD2 (5 bases). CDR3 length equals 13 residues. Trimming removed 4 bases at V and 0 bases at J, with 7 bases between. The V gene's germline CDR1 is LNHDA and CDR2 SQIVND (reference sequence).

CDR3 in DNA: TGTGCCAGCAGCTTTAACAGCTATGGCTACACCTTC. It specifies CASSFNSYGYTF. The V and J genes are TRBV9 and TRBJ1-2, with D unclear. The CDR3 covers 12 residues. The V end was cut by 4 bases, the J end by 4 bases, with 8 bases between. CDR1 and CDR2 (germline): SGDLS, YYNGEE.

The rearrangement uses TRBV15 and TRBJ2-7; D is unresolved. CDR1 is LNHNV, CDR2 YYDKDF, per germline (reference sequence). This CDR3 region has 12 residues. V was shortened by 4 bases and J by 2 bases, with 6 bases between the two germline ends. The DNA for the CDR3 is TGTGCCACCAGCAATCGACCCTACGAGCAGTACTTC. Translation gives CATSNRPYEQYF.

The rearrangement joins TRBV19 to TRBJ2-1, with 10 bases fitting TRBD1. Losses at the gene ends were 6 bases for V and 7 bases for J; bases not matched to a gene: 3. From germline, CDR1 is LNHDA and CDR2 SQIVND (reference sequence). The CDR3 loop spans 13 amino acids. The CDR3: CASRRQGANEQFF. The CDR3 nucleotides are TGTGCCAGTAGGCGACAGGGGGCAAATGAGCAGTTCTTC.